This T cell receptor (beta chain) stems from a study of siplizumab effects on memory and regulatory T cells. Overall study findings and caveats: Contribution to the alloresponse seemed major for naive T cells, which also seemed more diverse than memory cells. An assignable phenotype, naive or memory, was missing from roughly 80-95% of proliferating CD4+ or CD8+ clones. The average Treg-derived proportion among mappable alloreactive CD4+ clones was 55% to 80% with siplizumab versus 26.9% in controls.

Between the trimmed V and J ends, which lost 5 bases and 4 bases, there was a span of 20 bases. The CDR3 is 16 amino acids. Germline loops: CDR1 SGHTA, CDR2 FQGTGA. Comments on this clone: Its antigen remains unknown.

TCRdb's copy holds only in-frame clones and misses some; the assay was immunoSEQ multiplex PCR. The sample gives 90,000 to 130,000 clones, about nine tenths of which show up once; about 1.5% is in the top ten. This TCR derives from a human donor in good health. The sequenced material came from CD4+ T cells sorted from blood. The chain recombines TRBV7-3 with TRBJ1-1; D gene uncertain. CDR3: CASSPSTLLSGTEAFF. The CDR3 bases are TGTGCCAGCAGCCCATCGACCCTCCTATCGGGCACTGAAGCTTTCTTT. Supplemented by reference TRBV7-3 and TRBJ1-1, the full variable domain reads GAGVSQTPSNKVTEKGKYVELRCDPISGHTALYWYRQSLGQGPEFLIYFQGTGAADDSGLPNDRFFAVRPEGSVSTLKIQRTERGDSAVYLCASSPSTLLSGTEAFFGQGTRLTVV.